These 22 T cell receptor beta chains share one sample of origin, sequenced in a study of T cells in Graves' hyperthyroidism and ophthalmopathy. The CDR3 regions of TCR beta were amplified from RNA transcripts. Initially, a first-round RT-PCR of the TCR CDR3 employed the HTBI primer set. A single record per CDR3 protein comes from TCRdb applying MiXCR to the multiplex PCR reads. The table records more than 350,000 distinct CDR3 sequences, about 15% of them present only once. The sample comprised blood. The receptor source for this set is a woman in her fifties or sixties with Graves' ophthalmopathy.

This clonotype was seen many times. This rearrangement joins TRBV12-3 or TRBV12-4 to TRBJ2-1, with a weak D call TRBD2 (5 bases). The V gene lost 4 bases and the J gene lost 4 bases, with 14 bases spanning the gap. The CDR3 covers 15 residues. In DNA form, the CDR3 reads TGTGCCAGCAGTTCAACTCTGACGGGGTACAATGAGCAGTTCTTC. This codes for CASSSTLTGYNEQFF.

This clonotype came up a few times. CDR3 DNA: TGTGCCAGCAGTTTAGGTCGGCCTAGCGGAGCCCCGTGGCAAGAGACCCAGTACTTC. Its protein product is CASSLGRPSGAPWQETQYF. This chain links TRBV28 with TRBJ2-5; 7 positions match TRBD2. The CDR3 totals 19 residues. Trimming took 2 bases from V and 2 from J; bases not matched to a gene: 17. Germline CDR1 is MDHEN and CDR2 is SYDVKM.

The chain employs TRBV20-1 and TRBJ2-1; 10 nucleotides agree with TRBD2. J lost 9 bases, V lost 3 bases, and 8 bases had no gene match. CDR3 length equals 14 residues. Germline CDR1 reads DFQATT; CDR2 reads SNEGSKA (reference sequence). For the CDR3, the DNA is TGCAGTGCTAGTCGTCTAGCGGGAGTCGGTGAGCAGTTCTTC. Its translation is CSASRLAGVGEQFF.

This clonotype was recorded at least ten times. The chain joins TRBV9 to TRBJ2-7, with D perhaps TRBD2 (5 bases). There are 13 residues in the CDR3. Trimming cost V 0 bases and J 6 bases, with 10 bases left between them. Germline V CDR1 and CDR2: SGDLS, YYNGEE. DNA of the CDR3: TGTGCCAGCAGCGTAGACTTCCTAGCCGAGCAGTACTTC. Amino acid sequence: CASSVDFLAEQYF.

The sample holds a few counts of this clonotype. The V call is TRBV3-1, the J call TRBJ1-2, with D unclear. Germline V CDR1 and CDR2: LGHDT, YNNKEL (reference sequence). This CDR3 spans 16 amino acids. The V gene lost 4 bases and the J gene lost 0 bases, with 15 bases spanning the gap. CDR3 coding DNA: TGTGCCAGCAGCCCCCGAGGCGGATCGGCTAACTATGGCTACACCTTC. It specifies CASSPRGGSANYGYTF.

This clonotype has a count of ten or more. The chain has TRBV3-1 and TRBJ1-6, with D possibly being TRBD1 (6 bases). Germline V CDR1 and CDR2: LGHDT, YNNKEL (reference sequence). This CDR3 is built from 11 residues. V lost 5 bases and J 17 bases, leaving 13 bases between the germline ends. CDR3 sequence: CASSGDRQVHF. The CDR3, as DNA: TGTGCCAGCAGCGGTGACAGGCAGGTCCACTTT.

This clonotype was seen ten or more times. The CDR3 DNA reads TGCAGCGTTGCGGCGGGCCAAGAGACCCAGTACTTC. Its translation: CSVAAGQETQYF. V is TRBV29-1 and J is TRBJ2-5; maybe TRBD2 (5 bases). CDR1 is SQVTM, CDR2 ANQGSEA, per germline. This CDR3 has 12 amino acids. With 4 bases removed from V and 1 base from J, the gap between germline ends came to 7 bases.

The chain combines TRBV28 with TRBJ1-1; D not certain. Per the germline V gene, CDR1 is MDHEN and CDR2 is SYDVKM. V was pared by 7 bases and J by 6 bases, with 9 bases between. There are 11 residues in the CDR3. The CDR3 reads CASTTVSEAFF. CDR3 DNA sequence: TGTGCCAGCACCACAGTATCTGAAGCTTTCTTT.

The chain couples TRBV28 to TRBJ2-6, with D uncertain. CDR1 and CDR2 (germline): MDHEN, SYDVKM. The CDR3 consists of 15 residues. Trimming removed 5 bases from V and 0 bases from J, with 8 bases in between. The CDR3 DNA is TGTGCCAGCAGTCTGACTGGCTCTGGGGCCAACGTCCTGACTTTC. Protein: CASSLTGSGANVLTF. The complete variable domain, with remaining parts taken from reference TRBV28 and TRBJ2-6, reads DVKVTQSSRYLVKRTGEKVFLECVQDMDHENMFWYRQDPGLGLRLIYFSYDVKMKEKGDIPEGYSVSREKKERFSLILESASTNQTSMYLCASSLTGSGANVLTFGAGSRLTVL.

The V and J genes are TRBV25-1 and TRBJ1-1; tentative D call: TRBD1 (6 bases). The ends were cut back, 5 bases at V and 5 bases at J, with 15 bases in the middle. CDR1 is MGHDK, CDR2 SYGVNS, per germline. The CDR3 has 14 residues. The CDR3 reads CASSWGGARTEAFF. The CDR3 DNA follows: TGTGCCAGCAGTTGGGGGGGGGCCCGGACTGAAGCTTTCTTT.

This clonotype was counted ten times or more. The chain has TRBV30 and TRBJ2-3; perhaps TRBD2 as D (6 bases). From germline, CDR1 is GTSNPN and CDR2 SVGIG (reference sequence). This CDR3 has 13 residues. The germline V and J ends were trimmed by 7 bases and 2 bases, with 13 bases remaining between them. The CDR3 sequence: CAYASENTDTQYF. The CDR3 DNA is TGTGCCTACGCTAGCGAGAACACAGATACGCAGTATTTT.

On this clonotype itself: This may stem from a read error, because a much larger clone lies one nucleotide away. V is TRBV10-2 and J is TRBJ2-7; a possible D gene is TRBD2 (5 bases). The CDR3 consists of 18 residues. Looked up from germline, CDR1 is WSHSY and CDR2 is SAAADI. CDR3 nucleotide sequence: TGCGCCAGCAGTGAGTCGTTAGGTGGAGGACTTCTAACCTACGAGCAGTGCTTC. Translated, it gives CASSESLGGGLLTYEQCF.

This chain uses TRBV9 with TRBJ2-3, with 7 nucleotides matching TRBD2. The V and J ends lost 0 bases and 2 bases, in that order; junction bases with no gene match: 6. Germline loops: CDR1 SGDLS, CDR2 YYNGEE. This CDR3 has 16 amino acids. The CDR3 coding sequence is TGTGCCAGCAGCGTAGCTGGGGGGGGAATCACAGATACGCAGTATTTT. This sequence encodes CASSVAGGGITDTQYF. Filled out from reference TRBV9 and TRBJ2-3, the complete variable domain reads DSGVTQTPKHLITATGQRVTLRCSPRSGDLSVYWYQQSLDQGLQFLIQYYNGEERAKGNILERFSAQQFPDLHSELNLSSLELGDSALYFCASSVAGGGITDTQYFGPGTRLTVL.

This clonotype was counted at least ten times. The CDR3 bases are TGTGCCAGCAGTCCGACAGGGGTCGGAGCAGATACGCAGTATTTT. Residues: CASSPTGVGADTQYF. This chain links TRBV28 with TRBJ2-3; TRBD1 matches 8 bases. The CDR3 spans 15 residues. CDR1 MDHEN and CDR2 SYDVKM come from the germline V gene. Trimming took 5 bases from V and 4 from J; bases not matched to a gene: 8.

This clonotype was counted many times. The chain links TRBV20-1 to TRBJ1-1; tentative D call: TRBD1 (6 bases). CDR1 is DFQATT and CDR2 is SNEGSKA in the germline V gene (reference sequence). V was cut by 4 bases and J by 1 base, with 16 bases left in between. This CDR3 is built from 15 residues. The CDR3 region has the DNA TGCAGTGCTAACCCCAATACAGGGACGAACACTGAAGCTTTCTTT. It translates to CSANPNTGTNTEAFF.

Comment on this clonotype: This may be a read error: a much more frequent sequence differs by one nucleotide. This CDR3 is missing its conserved last phenylalanine or tryptophan, likely due to a read error. The chain recombines TRBV7-9 with TRBJ2-3; D remains unclear. Germline values: CDR1 SEHNR, CDR2 FQNEAQ (reference sequence). V dropped 8 bases and J dropped 2 bases, with 8 bases sitting between them. The CDR3 has 12 residues. Here the CDR3 reads CASGSYTDTQYS. In nucleotides, the CDR3 is TGTGCCAGCGGATCTTACACAGATACGCAGTATTCT.

This clonotype has ten or more counts. The CDR3 here is CASSSNQGTPQIYGYTF. The DNA for the CDR3 is TGTGCCAGCAGTTCAAACCAAGGGACACCCCAAATATATGGCTACACCTTC. This chain connects TRBV28 to TRBJ1-2, with a possible D match to TRBD1 (6 bases). V shed 4 bases and J shed 5 bases, with 23 bases lying between them. This CDR3 has 17 residues. From germline, CDR1 is MDHEN and CDR2 SYDVKM.

This clonotype was picked up many times. This chain links TRBV20-1 with TRBJ2-7; TRBD2 aligns across 7 bases. The germline V gene encodes CDR1 DFQATT and CDR2 SNEGSKA (reference sequence). The V gene end was trimmed by 3 bases and the J gene end by 4 bases; junction bases not matched to a gene: 6. The CDR3 has 13 amino acids. CDR3 DNA: TGCAGTGCTAGGGGGGGTAGCGGGTACGAGCAGTACTTC. Residues: CSARGGSGYEQYF.

The rearrangement joins TRBV20-1 to TRBJ1-1; possibly TRBD1 for D (6 bases). Germline V gene lookup returns CDR1 DFQATT and CDR2 SNEGSKA (reference sequence). CDR3 size: 14 residues. The V end was cut by 5 bases, the J end by 0 bases, with 13 bases between. The CDR3, as DNA: TGCAGTGCTGGAATGGAGGGGGTGAACACTGAAGCTTTCTTT. It codes for CSAGMEGVNTEAFF.

This clonotype came up many times. The chain joins TRBV7-2 to TRBJ1-2, with D tentatively TRBD1 (5 bases). The germline V gene has CDR1 SGHTA and CDR2 FQGNSA. Trimming removed 5 bases from V and 4 bases from J, with 8 bases in between. This CDR3 has 12 residues. CDR3 bases: TGTGCCAGCAGCACAGACAGCTATGGCTACACCTTC. Translation gives CASSTDSYGYTF.

This clonotype was observed at least ten times. This chain connects TRBV20-1 to TRBJ2-7; 8 nucleotides line up with TRBD1. Per germline, CDR1 DFQATT and CDR2 SNEGSKA (reference sequence). CDR3 size: 15 residues. V was pared by 0 bases and J by 2 bases, with 6 bases of the junction left unmatched. The CDR3: CSARDSQQGAYEQYF. CDR3 bases: TGCAGTGCTAGAGATTCCCAACAGGGGGCCTACGAGCAGTACTTC.

In its sample, this clonotype was seen a few times. The V and J genes are TRBV5-1 and TRBJ2-5; D unresolved. Germline assignment: CDR1 SGHRS and CDR2 YFSETQ. The CDR3 runs to 14 residues. V shed 0 bases and J shed 5 bases, with 11 bases lying between them. CDR3 coding DNA: TGCGCCAGCAGCTTGGGGAACAACGGGGAGACCCAGTACTTC. Its translation is CASSLGNNGETQYF.